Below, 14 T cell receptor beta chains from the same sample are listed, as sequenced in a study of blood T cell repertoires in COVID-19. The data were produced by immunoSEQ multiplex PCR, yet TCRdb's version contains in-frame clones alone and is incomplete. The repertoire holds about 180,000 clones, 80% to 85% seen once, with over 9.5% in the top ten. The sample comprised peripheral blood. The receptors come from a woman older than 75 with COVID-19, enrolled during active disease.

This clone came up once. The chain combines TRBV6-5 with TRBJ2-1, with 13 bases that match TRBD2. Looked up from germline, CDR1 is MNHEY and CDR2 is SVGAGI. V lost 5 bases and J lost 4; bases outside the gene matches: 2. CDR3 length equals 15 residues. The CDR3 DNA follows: TGTGCCAGCAGTAGGACTAGCGGGAGTTACAATGAGCAGTTCTTC. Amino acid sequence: CASSRTSGSYNEQFF.

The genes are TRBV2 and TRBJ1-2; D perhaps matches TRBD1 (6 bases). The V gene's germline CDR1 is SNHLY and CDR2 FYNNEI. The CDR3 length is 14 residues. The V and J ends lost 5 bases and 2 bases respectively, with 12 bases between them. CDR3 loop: CASSLDSINYGYTF. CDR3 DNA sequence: TGTGCCAGCAGTCTGGACAGCATCAACTATGGCTACACCTTC.

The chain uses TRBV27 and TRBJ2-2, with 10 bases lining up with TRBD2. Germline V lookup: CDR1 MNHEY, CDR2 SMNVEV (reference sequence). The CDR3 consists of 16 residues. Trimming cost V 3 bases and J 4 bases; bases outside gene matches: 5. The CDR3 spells CASSFLVAGGTGELFF. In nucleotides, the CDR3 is TGTGCCAGCAGTTTCCTTGTAGCGGGAGGCACCGGGGAGCTGTTTTTT.

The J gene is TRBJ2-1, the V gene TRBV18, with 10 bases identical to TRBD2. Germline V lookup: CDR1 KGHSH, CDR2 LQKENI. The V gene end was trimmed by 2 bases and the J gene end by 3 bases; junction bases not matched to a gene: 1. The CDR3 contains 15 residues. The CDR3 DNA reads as TGTGCCAGCTCACCAAGGACTAGCGGCTACAATGAGCAGTTCTTC. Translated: CASSPRTSGYNEQFF.

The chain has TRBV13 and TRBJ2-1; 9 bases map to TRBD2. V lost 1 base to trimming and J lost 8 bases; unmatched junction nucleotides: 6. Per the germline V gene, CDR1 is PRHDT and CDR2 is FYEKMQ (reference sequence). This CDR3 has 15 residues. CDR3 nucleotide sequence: TGTGCCAGCAGCTTAGATGTTAGCGGGAGATATGAGCAGTTCTTC. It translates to CASSLDVSGRYEQFF.

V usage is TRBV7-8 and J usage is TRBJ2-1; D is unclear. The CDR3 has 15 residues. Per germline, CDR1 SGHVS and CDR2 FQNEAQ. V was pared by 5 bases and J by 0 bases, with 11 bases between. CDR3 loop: CASSHSRSSYNEQFF. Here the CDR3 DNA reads TGTGCCAGCAGCCACTCAAGGAGCTCCTACAATGAGCAGTTCTTC.

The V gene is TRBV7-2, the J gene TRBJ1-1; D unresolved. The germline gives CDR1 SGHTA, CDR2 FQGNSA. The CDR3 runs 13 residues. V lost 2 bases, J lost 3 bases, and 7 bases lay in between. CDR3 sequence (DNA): TGTGCCAGCAGCTTAACAGAGCACACTGAAGCTTTCTTT. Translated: CASSLTEHTEAFF.

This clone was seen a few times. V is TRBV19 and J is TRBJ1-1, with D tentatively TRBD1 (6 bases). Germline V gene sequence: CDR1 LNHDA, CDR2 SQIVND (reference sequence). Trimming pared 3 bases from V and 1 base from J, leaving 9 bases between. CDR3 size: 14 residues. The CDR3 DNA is TGTGCCAGTAGTATCCGACAGGAGAACACTGAAGCTTTCTTT. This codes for CASSIRQENTEAFF.

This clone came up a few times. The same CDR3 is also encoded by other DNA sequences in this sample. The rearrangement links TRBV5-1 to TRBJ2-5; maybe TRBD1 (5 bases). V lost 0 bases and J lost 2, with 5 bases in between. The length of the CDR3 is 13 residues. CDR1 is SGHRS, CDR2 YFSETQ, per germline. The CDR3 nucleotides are TGCGCCAGCAGCTTGGGACAGCAAGAGACCCAGTACTTC. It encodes CASSLGQQETQYF.

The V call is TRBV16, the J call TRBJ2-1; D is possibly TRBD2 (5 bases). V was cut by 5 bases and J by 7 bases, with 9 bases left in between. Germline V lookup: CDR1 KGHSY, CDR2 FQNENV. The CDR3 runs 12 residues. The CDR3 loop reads CASSKLGNEQFF. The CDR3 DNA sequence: TGTGCCAGCAGCAAACTAGGGAATGAGCAGTTCTTC. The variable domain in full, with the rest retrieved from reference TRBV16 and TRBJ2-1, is GEEVAQTPKHLVRGEGQKAKLYCAPIKGHSYVFWYQQVLKNEFKFLISFQNENVFDETGMPKERFSAKCLPNSPCSLEIQATKLEDSAVYFCASSKLGNEQFFGPGTRLTVL.

The CDR3 bases are TGTGCCAGCAGCCAGGGAGTCCCGACAGGGCCCCTGAACACTGAAGCTTTCTTT. Its translation: CASSQGVPTGPLNTEAFF. V gene TRBV14 combines with J gene TRBJ1-1; 7 positions agree with TRBD1. This CDR3 is 18 amino acids long. CDR1 SGHDN and CDR2 FVKESK come from the germline V gene. V was pared by 3 bases and J by 0 bases, with 13 bases of the junction left unmatched.

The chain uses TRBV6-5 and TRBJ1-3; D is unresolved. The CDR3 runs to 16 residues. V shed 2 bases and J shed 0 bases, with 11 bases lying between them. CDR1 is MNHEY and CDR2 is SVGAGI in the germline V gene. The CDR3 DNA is TGTGCCAGCAGTTACACGGGTTACGGCTCTGGAAACACCATATATTTT. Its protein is CASSYTGYGSGNTIYF.

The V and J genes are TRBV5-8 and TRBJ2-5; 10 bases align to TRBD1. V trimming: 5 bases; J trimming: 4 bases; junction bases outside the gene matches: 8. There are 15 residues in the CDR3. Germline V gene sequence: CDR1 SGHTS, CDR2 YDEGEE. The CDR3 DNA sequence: TGTGCCAGCAGATCCGGGACAGGGGATGGAGAGACCCAGTACTTC. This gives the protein CASRSGTGDGETQYF.

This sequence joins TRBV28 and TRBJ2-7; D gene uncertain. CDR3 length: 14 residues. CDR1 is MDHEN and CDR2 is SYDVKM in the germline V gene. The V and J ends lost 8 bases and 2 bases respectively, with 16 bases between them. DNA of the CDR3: TGTGCCAGCCGCACCCCCGGTGCCCCCTACGAGCAGTACTTC. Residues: CASRTPGAPYEQYF.